This T cell receptor beta chain emerged from a study of PD-L1 blockade in urothelial cancer. At the level of the study: Twenty-five of the 29 patients were men with bladder-origin urothelial cancer. Blood analysis took place 3 weeks (second dose) and 6 weeks after treatment start.

Time point reported: pretreatment peripheral blood. Disease in patients was locally advanced or metastatic urothelial carcinoma. This CDR3 has 14 residues. Germline V lookup: CDR1 ENHRY, CDR2 SYGVKD. J was trimmed by 1 base and V by 11 bases; bases with no gene match: 6. Clones were read by immunoSEQ multiplex PCR, and TCRdb kept only the in-frame ones, dropping some. There are approximately 52,000 clones in the sample; about three quarters occur only once, and approximately 4.3% lies in the top ten. The source was PBMCs, collected around atezolizumab (anti-PD-L1) treatment. This TCR derives from a man in his sixties or seventies with urothelial cancer. The chain recombines TRBV10-3 with TRBJ2-1, with 9 bases identical to TRBD1. For the CDR3, the DNA is TGTGCCCTCTCAGACAGGGGGTCCTACAATGAGCAGTTCTTC. This codes for CALSDRGSYNEQFF.